A single sample is the source of the 5 T cell receptor beta chains below, sequenced in a study of T cells expressing NK-cell markers. TCRdb re-analyzed the 5' RACE reads; it lists each CDR3 protein once, without DNA. With 500,000 to 700,000 distinct CDR3 sequences in the sample, the ten largest clones hold 3.5% to 4.5%. The sequencing sample was made of blood T cells: a sorted CD56 or NKG2C T cell subset, CD4+ or CD8+ T cells, or bulk PBMC T cells (not recorded which). The receptors come from a man aged 18 to 30 in good health.

This chain connects TRBV4-3 to TRBJ1-3; with no DNA, the TCRdb D assignment of TRBD1 cannot be verified. Germline V gene lookup returns CDR1 LGHNA and CDR2 YSLEER. This CDR3 has 14 residues. This CDR3 reads CASSQKGQGNTIYF.

The V and J genes are TRBV29-1 and TRBJ2-5; TCRdb designates TRBD2, a call that cannot be tested without DNA. From germline, CDR1 is SQVTM and CDR2 ANQGSEA. CDR3 size: 13 residues. CDR3 residues: CSSRDLGRWTQYF.

This chain uses TRBV5-1 with TRBJ2-7. Germline V gene data show CDR1 as SGHRS and CDR2 as YFSETQ. This CDR3 is built from 13 residues. CDR3 residues: CATRRSSSYEQYF.

The chain recombines TRBV30 with TRBJ2-1; TCRdb names TRBD2, which stays unverified in the absence of DNA. This CDR3 has 13 residues. CDR1 and CDR2 (germline): GTSNPN, SVGIG (reference sequence). CDR3 residues: CAWSVGGDNEQFF.

The chain has TRBV12-3 or TRBV12-4 and TRBJ1-2; TCRdb gives TRBD1 as the D gene, but with no DNA this cannot be confirmed. The CDR3 spans 14 residues. The CDR3: CASSRRGPGYGYTF.